This record covers a single T cell receptor beta chain. The antigen this receptor binds is unknown. Base qualities are not provided; no much larger clone lies one nucleotide away. V lost 1 base and J lost 5 bases; the stretch between them is 15 bases long. The CDR3 runs 15 residues from the cysteine to the phenylalanine. Just CDR3 DNA is preserved here, 45 bases in frame from base 1. The germline V gene encodes CDR1 SGHDT and CDR2 YYEEEE. The data were taken from a study of long-term antiretroviral therapy in people with HIV (dated 2022 in TCRdb). With respect to the entire study: The earliest samples were collected roughly a decade before the 2015 WHO recommendation for immediate ART, at a time when ART was usually postponed until CD4 counts fell. A retrospective serial study tested whether ART initiation and durable HIV suppression were associated with changes in peripheral blood TRB repertoire composition and diversity. Test extractions of a monoclonal T-cell line alongside approximately 34 polyclonal samples showed no cross-contamination during QIAcube processing. From some 30 adults with confirmed HIV infection, the cohort provided approximately 190 cryopreserved PBMC samples, gathered serially across a mean of roughly 6 years (range 1-12). Of the approximately 32 participants with HIV, 10 to 11 were female.

Broad study findings and their caveats: Because pre-ART samples had limited cell numbers, unsorted PBMC were profiled rather than sorted CD4+ and CD8+ T cells. Because PBMC availability was limited, only the TCR beta chain was sequenced, with no alpha chain pairing. A significant increase in TRB diversity was found to be associated with ART initiation, although TRB diversity was observed to remain significantly below that of transplant donor controls even after long-term ART. No data were available on ART adherence, viral resistance or therapy changes, limiting inferences about post-ART repertoire changes. The samples were dated from about 2004 to 2018, and the ART regimens that were used may be less effective than current ART regimens. The repertoire was dominated across all time points by expanded TRB clones identified before ART initiation, although this dominance was seen to fluctuate and to decrease in many PLHIV after ART. CDR3 length ranges in HIV repertoires were narrower than in controls, and network structure suggested an antigen-experienced repertoire with only a slight naive shift after ART.

Inclusion was restricted to participants for whom at least one PBMC sample before ART initiation and at least two post-ART samples were available. All participants with HIV were treated in the United States of America. Cryopreserved samples of 1-10 million PBMC were thawed and washed before DNA extraction. At the time of the earliest PBMC sample, participants with HIV were aged between about 23 and 54 years. Per participant, PBMC samples came from 1-4 timepoints prior to ART initiation and 2-8 timepoints following ART initiation, for a median of 7 samples. Serial HIV viral load, CD4+ T-cell count, ART history and demographic data were obtained for every participant. Using a Qiagen kit on a QIAcube, genomic DNA was extracted from unsorted PBMC, with samples processed in batches of 12. The immunoSEQ hsTCRB v3.0 assay was used at survey level resolution for TRB variable region sequencing. The target sequencing depth for TRB was about 40,000-55,000 T-cell genomes per sample. TRB libraries were pooled and sequenced on an Illumina MiSeq using a v3 150-cycle kit. In the original analysis: Repertoire analysis was performed in R inside a reproducible Nextflow workflow that covered QC, data transformation and analysis. LymphoSeq2, an R package for exploring AIRR-Seq data, was used to implement the custom analyses. A few samples that produced fewer than 5000 total TRB sequences were removed, so approximately 190 HIV repertoires were analyzed. Among the roughly 180 retained HIV repertoires, approximately 61 were collected before ART initiation and roughly 130 after ART initiation. Repertoires were downsampled to 5000 TRB nucleotide sequences, and summary statistics were averaged over 100 downsampling iterations. Only TRB sequences with CDR3 regions of at least seven amino acids were retained for analysis. A Shannon entropy-derived clonality score and the Gini coefficient were used to measure diversity. Repertoire networks linked the top 5000 CDR3 amino acid sequences whenever two sequences differed by an edit distance of one. GLIPH2 predicted antigen specificity groups and MHC restriction for TRB CDR3 amino acid sequences. Known CMV, EBV, HIV or tissue antigen associations were flagged by matching CDR3 amino acid sequences against VDJdb and McPAS-TCR. Pre-ART, post-ART and control groups were compared with Wilcoxon signed-rank tests and Holm-Bonferroni correction. TCRdb stores this immuneACCESS table with in-frame sequences only. Part of the clones is absent; in the studies checked, under half of the shortfall reflects unresolved V genes, and no reason is known for the rest. For V, J and clone size, that table is used; D and trimming come from the DNA. The sample contains about 35,000 clones, approximately 74% of them found a single time. The ten largest clonotypes hold roughly 3.5% of the sample.

The rearranged segments are TRBV5-6 and TRBJ2-5; TRBD1 is possibly the D segment (6 matching bases). The sample in question was unsorted PBMCs, obtained 3 years after starting antiretroviral therapy. The receptor's source is a man in his fifties or sixties with HIV. In nucleotides, the sequence is TGTGCCAGCAGCTTGCCAGGGGACCGTGGGGAGACCCAGTACTTC. Its protein reads: CASSLPGDRGETQYF.